This T cell receptor (beta chain) came from a study of blood T cell repertoires in COVID-19. As for the study in general: Sites across the United States, Italy and Spain contributed samples from acute and convalescent COVID-19.

Measured with immunoSEQ multiplex PCR; TCRdb has only the in-frame clones, and not every one. In the table there are under 80,000 clones, around 87% of which are singletons. The sample comprised peripheral blood. This TCR was sampled from a man aged 55 to 70 with acute or convalescent COVID-19.

This CDR3 reads CASSFYSGGYTF. In nucleotides, the CDR3 is TGTGCCAGCAGCTTCTACAGCGGGGGCTACACCTTC. The V gene is TRBV7-2, the J gene TRBJ1-2; D ambiguous. Germline CDR1 reads SGHTA; CDR2 reads FQGNSA. There are 12 residues in the CDR3. Trimming took off 3 bases at V and 8 bases at J, with 10 bases between the two ends.